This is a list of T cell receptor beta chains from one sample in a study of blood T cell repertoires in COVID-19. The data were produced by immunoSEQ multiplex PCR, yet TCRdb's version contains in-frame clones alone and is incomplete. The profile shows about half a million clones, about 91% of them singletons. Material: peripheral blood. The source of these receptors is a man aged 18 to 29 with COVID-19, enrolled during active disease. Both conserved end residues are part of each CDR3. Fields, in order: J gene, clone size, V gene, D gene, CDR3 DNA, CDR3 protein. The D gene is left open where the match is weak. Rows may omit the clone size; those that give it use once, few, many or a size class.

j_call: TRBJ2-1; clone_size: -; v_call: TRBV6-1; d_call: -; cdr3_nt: TGTGCCAGCAGTGAAATCCAGTGGGCGCAGTTCTTC; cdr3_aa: CASSEIQWAQFF
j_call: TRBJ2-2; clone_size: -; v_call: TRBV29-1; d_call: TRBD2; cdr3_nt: TGCAGCGTTGAAGCTCCCAGCGGGAGGGCTGGCGGGGAGCTGTTTTTT; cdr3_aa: CSVEAPSGRAGGELFF
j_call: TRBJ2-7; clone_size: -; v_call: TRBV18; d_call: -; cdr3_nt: TGTGCCAGCTCACCTACTAGTAACTACGAGCAGTACTTC; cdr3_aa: CASSPTSNYEQYF
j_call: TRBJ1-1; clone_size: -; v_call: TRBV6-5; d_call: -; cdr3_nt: TGTGCCAGCAGTTACTCTGGGAATGTAGGGAGCACTGAAGCTTTCTTT; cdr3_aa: CASSYSGNVGSTEAFF
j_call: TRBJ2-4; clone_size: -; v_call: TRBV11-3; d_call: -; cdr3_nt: TGTGCCAGCAGCTTAAGTTTGGCGGGCCTAGCCAAAAACATTCAGTACTTC; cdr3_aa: CASSLSLAGLAKNIQYF
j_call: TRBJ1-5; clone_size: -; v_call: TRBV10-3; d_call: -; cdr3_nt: TGTGCCATCAGTGAGGGGCCGGGGAACCAGCCCCAGCATTTT; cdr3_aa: CAISEGPGNQPQHF
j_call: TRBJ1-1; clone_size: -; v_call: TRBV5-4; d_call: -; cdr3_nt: TGTGCCAGCAGCGACCCTACAGGGACGCGGGAAGCTTTCTTT; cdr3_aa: CASSDPTGTREAFF
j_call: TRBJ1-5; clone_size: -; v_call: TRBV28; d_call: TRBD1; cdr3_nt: TGTGCCAGCAGTCACGACAGGGTTCAGCCCCAGCATTTT; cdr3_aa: CASSHDRVQPQHF
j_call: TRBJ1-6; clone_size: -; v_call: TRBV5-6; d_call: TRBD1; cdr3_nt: TGTGCCAGCAGCTTGGCGTTGACAGGGGAAAAGAATTCACCCCTCCACTTT; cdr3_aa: CASSLALTGEKNSPLHF
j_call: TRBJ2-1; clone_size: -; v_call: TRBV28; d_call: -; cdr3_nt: TGTGCCAGCAGGTCCATTGATGAGCAGTTCTTC; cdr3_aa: CASRSIDEQFF
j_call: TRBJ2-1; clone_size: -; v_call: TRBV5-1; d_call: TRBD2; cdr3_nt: TGCGCCAGCAGCAACGGGACTAGCGGGGCCAATGAGCAGTTCTTC; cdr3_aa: CASSNGTSGANEQFF
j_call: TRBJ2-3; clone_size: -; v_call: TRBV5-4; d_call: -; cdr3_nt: TGTGCCAGCAGCTCCATCCCCGGGGGTAGCACAGATACGCAGTATTTT; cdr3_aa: CASSSIPGGSTDTQYF
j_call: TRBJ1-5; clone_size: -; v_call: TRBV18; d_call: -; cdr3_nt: TGTGCCAGCTCACAGGATCAGGGAAGTCAGCCCCAGCATTTT; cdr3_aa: CASSQDQGSQPQHF
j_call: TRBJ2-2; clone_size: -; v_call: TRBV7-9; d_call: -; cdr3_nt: TGTGCCAGCAGCTTAGGGGACACAGTTAACACCGGGGAGCTGTTTTTT; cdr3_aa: CASSLGDTVNTGELFF
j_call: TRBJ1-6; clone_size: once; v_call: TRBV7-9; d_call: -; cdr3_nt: TGTGCCAGCAGGCCCGGGGACAACCTAAATTCACCCCTCCACTTT; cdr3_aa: CASRPGDNLNSPLHF
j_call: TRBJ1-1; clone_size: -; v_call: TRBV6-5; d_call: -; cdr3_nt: TGTGCCAGCAGGACATGGACTATGAACACTGAAGCTTTCTTT; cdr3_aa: CASRTWTMNTEAFF
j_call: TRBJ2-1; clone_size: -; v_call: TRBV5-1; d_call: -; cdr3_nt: TGCGCCAGCAGCTTAGGGGGATCCCCCTACAATGAGCAGTTCTTC; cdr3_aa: CASSLGGSPYNEQFF
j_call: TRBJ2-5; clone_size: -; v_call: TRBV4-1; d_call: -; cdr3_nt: TGCGCCAGCAGCCCCGGGACAATACAAGAGACCCAGTACTTC; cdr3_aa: CASSPGTIQETQYF
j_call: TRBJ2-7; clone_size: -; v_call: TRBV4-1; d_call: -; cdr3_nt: TGCGCCAGCAGCCAAGATCGCGACACCGAGCAGTACTTC; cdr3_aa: CASSQDRDTEQYF
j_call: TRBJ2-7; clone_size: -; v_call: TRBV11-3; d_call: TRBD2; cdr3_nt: TGTGCCAGCAGCTTACAAGCGGGGGCTAACTACGAGCAGTACTTC; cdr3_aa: CASSLQAGANYEQYF
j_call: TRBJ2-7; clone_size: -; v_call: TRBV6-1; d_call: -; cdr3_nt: TGTGCCAGCAGTGAATGGGCCTTGGACGAGCAGTACTTC; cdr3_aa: CASSEWALDEQYF
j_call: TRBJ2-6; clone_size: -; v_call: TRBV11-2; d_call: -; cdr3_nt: TGTGCCAGCAGCCCCGGACAGCGCTCTGGGGCCAACGTCCTGACTTTC; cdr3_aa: CASSPGQRSGANVLTF
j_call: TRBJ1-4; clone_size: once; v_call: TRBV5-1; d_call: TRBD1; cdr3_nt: TGCGCCAGCAGCTTCGGACAGGGCGGTAGAAAACTGTTTTTT; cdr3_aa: CASSFGQGGRKLFF
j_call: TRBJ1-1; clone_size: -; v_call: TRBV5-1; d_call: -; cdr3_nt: TGCGCCAGCAGCGCCCCCGGGACATCTAACACTGAAGCTTTCTTT; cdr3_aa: CASSAPGTSNTEAFF
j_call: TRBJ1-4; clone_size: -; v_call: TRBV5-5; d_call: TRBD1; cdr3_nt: TGTGCCAGCAGCGTAGGGACAGGTCAAATTGGTGAAAAACTGTTTTTT; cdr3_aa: CASSVGTGQIGEKLFF
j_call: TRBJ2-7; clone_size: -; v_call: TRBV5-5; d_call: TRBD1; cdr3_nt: TGTGCCAGCAACCCGATAGTATACGTCGGGACAGAAAACTACGAGCAGTACTTC; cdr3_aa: CASNPIVYVGTENYEQYF
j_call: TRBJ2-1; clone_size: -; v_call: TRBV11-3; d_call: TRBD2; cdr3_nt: TGTGCCAGCAGCTTCCGGACTAGCGGGAGCTGGAATGAGCAGTTCTTC; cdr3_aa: CASSFRTSGSWNEQFF
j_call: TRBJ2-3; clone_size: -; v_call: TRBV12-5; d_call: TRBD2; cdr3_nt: TGTGCTAGTGGCCTGGGACTAGCGGGGGCTGGGCAGTATTTT; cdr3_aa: CASGLGLAGAGQYF
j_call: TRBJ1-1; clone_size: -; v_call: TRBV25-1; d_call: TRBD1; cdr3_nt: TGTGCCAGCAGTGCAAGACAGGGGATGAACACTGAAGCTTTCTTT; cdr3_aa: CASSARQGMNTEAFF
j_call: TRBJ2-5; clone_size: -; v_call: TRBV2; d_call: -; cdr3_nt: TGTGCCAGCAGGACAGATCAAGAGACCCAGTACTTC; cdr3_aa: CASRTDQETQYF
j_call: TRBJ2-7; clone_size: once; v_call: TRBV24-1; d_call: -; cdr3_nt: TGTGCCACCAGTGCGAGTATTGGTGAGCAGTACTTC; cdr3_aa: CATSASIGEQYF
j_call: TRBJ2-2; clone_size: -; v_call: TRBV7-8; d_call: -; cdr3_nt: TGTGCCAGCATCTCTGACAGGTGGAACACCGGGGAGCTGTTTTTT; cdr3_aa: CASISDRWNTGELFF
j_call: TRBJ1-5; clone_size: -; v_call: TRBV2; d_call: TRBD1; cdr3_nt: TGTGCCAGCAGTGACGGGAGGGGGCGTCGGCCCCAGCATTTT; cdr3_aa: CASSDGRGRRPQHF
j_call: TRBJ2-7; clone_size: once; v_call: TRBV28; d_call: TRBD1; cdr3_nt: TGTGCCAGTAGCCGGGACAGGGTCTCCTACGAGCAGTACTTC; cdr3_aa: CASSRDRVSYEQYF
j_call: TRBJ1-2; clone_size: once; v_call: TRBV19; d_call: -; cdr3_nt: TGTGCCAGTAGTTTGGGTAATCTAGCTAACTATGGCTACACCTTC; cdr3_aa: CASSLGNLANYGYTF
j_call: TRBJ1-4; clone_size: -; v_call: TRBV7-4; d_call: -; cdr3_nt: TGTGCCAGCAGCCGAGTCCGGGACACTTTTTTT; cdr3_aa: CASSRVRDTFF
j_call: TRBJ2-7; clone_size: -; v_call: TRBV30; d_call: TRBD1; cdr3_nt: TGTGCGGTGGAACAGGGGATGAACTCCTACGAGCAGTACTTC; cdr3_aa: CAVEQGMNSYEQYF
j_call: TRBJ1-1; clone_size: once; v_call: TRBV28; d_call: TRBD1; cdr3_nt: TGTGCCAGCAGTTTAGGGGCAAGGACAGGGAAAAAAGCTTTCTTT; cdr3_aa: CASSLGARTGKKAFF
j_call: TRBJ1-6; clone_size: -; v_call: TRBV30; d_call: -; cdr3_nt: TGTGCCTGGAGTTCTCTGGGGGGGATCTATAATTCACCCCTCCACTTT; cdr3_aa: CAWSSLGGIYNSPLHF
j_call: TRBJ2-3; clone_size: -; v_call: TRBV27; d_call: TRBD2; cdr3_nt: TGTGCCAGCAGTCCCACTAGCGGGAGTCCGACAGATACGCAGTATTTT; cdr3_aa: CASSPTSGSPTDTQYF
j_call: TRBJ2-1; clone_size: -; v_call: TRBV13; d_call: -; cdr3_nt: TGTGCCAGCAGCGACGGACAGGGAGGGAATGAGCAGTTCTTC; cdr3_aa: CASSDGQGGNEQFF
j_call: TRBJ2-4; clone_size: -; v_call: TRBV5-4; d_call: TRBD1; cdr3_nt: TGTGCCAGCAGGGAGACAGGGGAAAAAAACATTCAGTACTTC; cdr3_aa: CASRETGEKNIQYF
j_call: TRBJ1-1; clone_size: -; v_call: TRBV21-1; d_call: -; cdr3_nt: TGTGCCAGCAGCAAAGCGCGGGGACAGGGGAGAGACAACACTGAAGCTTTCTTT; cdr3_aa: CASSKARGQGRDNTEAFF
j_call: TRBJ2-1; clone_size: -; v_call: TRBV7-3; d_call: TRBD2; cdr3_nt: TGTGCCAGCAGCTTCACAGGACTAGCGGGAAGTGAGCAGTTCTTC; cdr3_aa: CASSFTGLAGSEQFF
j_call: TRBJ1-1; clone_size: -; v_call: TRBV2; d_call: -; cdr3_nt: TGTGCCAGCAGTGGGGGGGAAGGGAACACTGAAGCTTTCTTT; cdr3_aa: CASSGGEGNTEAFF